This T cell receptor beta chain emerged from a study of identifying expanded T cells in peripheral blood. The germline V gene has CDR1 LNHDA and CDR2 SQIVND (reference sequence). Trimming shortened V by 4 bases and J by 11 bases, and 9 bases separated the two germline ends. This CDR3 has 12 amino acids. Remarks on this clone: Antigen specificity is unknown.

Study outcomes and limitations: Differentially abundant clones: 0.95 to 1.5 between replicates, roughly 16 at approximately 14 days, less than 25 at four. Across healthy donors, higher total template counts meant significantly greater roughly two-week count variance.

Some clones are missing from TCRdb's copy, which holds only in-frame ones; the method was immunoSEQ multiplex PCR. The table lists about 58,000 clones, roughly 90% of them singletons. The sample was blood. The chain combines TRBV19 with TRBJ1-6; tentative D call: TRBD1 (5 bases). The sequence was obtained from a person between 18 and 70 years old in good health. CDR3 nucleotides: TGTGCCAGTAGTACTCGGGGGGCACCCCTCCACTTT. It yields the protein CASSTRGAPLHF.